This entry concerns a single T cell receptor beta chain. Original handling: Nucleated cell number was recorded as an estimate derived from reference gene primer amplification. Data came from immunoSEQ multiplex PCR; TCRdb stores just in-frame clones and leaves some out. V, J and clone size are those of that table, while D and trimming were read from the DNA. The sample includes under 300,000 clones, 75% to 90% of them seen just once. This entry is derived from a study of blood T cell repertoires in COVID-19. Whole-study context: The samples span acute and convalescent COVID-19 from the United States, Italy and Spain.

Between the trimmed V and J ends, which lost 4 bases and 13 bases, there was a span of 14 bases. This CDR3 has 12 amino acids. The germline CDR1 and CDR2 sequences are SGHTA and FQGNSA. Sequenced material: peripheral blood. The V gene is TRBV7-2, the J gene TRBJ2-1; D might be TRBD2 (6 bases). This TCR was recovered from a woman between 40 and 50 years old who had recovered from COVID-19. The CDR3 reads CASSSGAGSQFF. The CDR3, as DNA: TGTGCCAGCAGCTCTGGAGCGGGTTCTCAGTTCTTC.